A single TCR beta chain is shown here with its context. These data come from a study of blood T cell repertoires in COVID-19. V was cut by 2 bases and J by 0 bases, with 13 bases left in between. Germline-derived CDR1 and CDR2 are LNHNV and YYDKDF (reference sequence). This CDR3 region has 16 residues. Only in-frame clones appear in the TCRdb table, and some are missing; sequencing was by immunoSEQ multiplex PCR. Here the sample spans about 96,000 clones, 65% to 85% being singletons. The specimen sequenced was peripheral blood. The receptor comes from a woman aged 55 to 70 with acute or convalescent COVID-19. V gene TRBV15 combines with J gene TRBJ2-5; perhaps TRBD2 as D (6 bases). The CDR3 loop is CATSRTERDYQETQYF. Written as DNA, the CDR3 is TGTGCCACCAGCAGAACCGAACGGGACTACCAAGAGACCCAGTACTTC.